These 18 T cell receptor beta chains share one sample of origin, sequenced in a study of T cells in Graves' hyperthyroidism and ophthalmopathy. The TCR beta CDR3 regions underwent amplification using RNA transcripts as the source. Carried out on the TCR CDR3, a first-round RT-PCR used the HTBI primer set. TCRdb re-analysed the multiplex PCR reads in MiXCR, keeping a single row per CDR3 protein. Of some 210,000 distinct CDR3 sequences listed, roughly 15% are singletons. The source material was blood. These receptors were taken from a man aged 45-65 years with Graves' hyperthyroidism.

The genes are TRBV29-1 and TRBJ1-4; D remains unclear. The CDR3 loop spans 13 amino acids. V was clipped by 4 bases and J by 4 bases, with 10 bases between them. The germline V gene has CDR1 SQVTM and CDR2 ANQGSEA. CDR3 loop: CSVVFSVNEKLFF. DNA of the CDR3: TGCAGCGTTGTTTTTTCCGTTAATGAAAAACTGTTTTTT.

The V call is TRBV6-5, the J call TRBJ1-5; no reliable D call. CDR3 length: 13 residues. Germline V gives CDR1 MNHEY, CDR2 SVGAGI. Trimming shortened V by 2 bases and J by 6 bases, and 8 bases separated the two germline ends. Written as DNA, the CDR3 is TGTGCCAGCAGTTACAGGGATAGTCAGCCCCAGCATTTT. Encoded protein: CASSYRDSQPQHF.

This clonotype appeared many times. The rearrangement joins TRBV5-1 to TRBJ1-1; D remains ambiguous. The V gene's germline CDR1 is SGHRS and CDR2 YFSETQ. The CDR3 extends over 14 amino acids. V lost 4 bases to trimming and J lost 0 bases, with 10 bases between them. CDR3 coding DNA: TGCGCCAGCAGCCTTGGAAGCCTGAACACTGAAGCTTTCTTT. Protein product: CASSLGSLNTEAFF.

This clonotype appeared many times. The gene calls are TRBV6-2 or TRBV6-3 and TRBJ1-1; tentatively, D is TRBD1 (5 bases). With 2 bases removed from V and 0 bases from J, the gap between germline ends came to 7 bases. This CDR3 contains 14 residues. Germline CDR1 MNHEY, CDR2 SVGEGT. The CDR3 loop reads CASSYKGMNTEAFF. The DNA for the CDR3 is TGTGCCAGCAGTTACAAGGGGATGAACACTGAAGCTTTCTTT.

The chain uses TRBV28 and TRBJ2-2; 8 bases agree with TRBD1. The CDR3 contains 14 residues. Per the germline V gene, CDR1 is MDHEN and CDR2 is SYDVKM. The V segment lost 8 bases and the J segment 1 base; nucleotides outside the gene matches: 3. Here the CDR3 reads CASGTGGNTGELFF. DNA of the CDR3: TGTGCCAGCGGAACAGGGGGGAACACCGGGGAGCTGTTTTTT.

This clonotype was seen a handful of times. The V call is TRBV7-6, the J call TRBJ2-3; 7 bases are shared with TRBD2. V gave up 6 bases and J gave up 1 base; unmatched junction bases: 10. CDR3 size: 16 residues. Germline V gene sequence: CDR1 SGHVS, CDR2 FNYEAQ. CDR3 sequence: CASSPSPAGRTDTQYF. In DNA form, the CDR3 reads TGTGCCAGCAGTCCCTCCCCAGCGGGACGCACAGATACGCAGTATTTT.

Regarding this clonotype: This may be a read error, as it is one base from a much larger clone. This sequence joins TRBV6-2 or TRBV6-3 and TRBJ2-7, with D unresolved. Germline V gives CDR1 MNHEY, CDR2 SVGEGT. CDR3 length: 15 residues. CDR3 residues: CASSPTAAATYKQYF. The CDR3 nucleotides are TGTGCCAGCAGTCCCACCGCGGCCGCTACCTACAAGCAGTACTTC.

This clonotype came up a few times. This sequence joins TRBV4-1 and TRBJ2-2; TRBD2 might be the D (5 bases). V was clipped by 1 base and J by 1 base, with 7 bases between them. This CDR3 has 15 amino acids. The V gene's germline CDR1 is MGHRA and CDR2 YSYEKL. CDR3 nucleotides: TGCGCCAGCAGCCAAGTTGGAGGGAACACCGGGGAGCTGTTTTTT. This translates into CASSQVGGNTGELFF.

This clonotype was recorded at least ten times. J is TRBJ1-4 and V is TRBV3-1; D possibly corresponds to TRBD1 (5 bases). Deletions cut 4 bases from V and 5 bases from J, with 8 bases between. The CDR3 runs to 13 residues. CDR1 is LGHDT and CDR2 is YNNKEL in the germline V gene (reference sequence). CDR3 nucleotide sequence: TGTGCCAGCAGCCGGGGACTGAATGAAAAACTGTTTTTT. This codes for CASSRGLNEKLFF.

This clonotype showed up just a few times. The chain has TRBV18 and TRBJ1-1; no definite D call. V was clipped by 1 base and J by 4 bases, with 7 bases between them. This CDR3 is built from 13 residues. The germline V gene has CDR1 KGHSH and CDR2 LQKENI. This chain's CDR3 is CASSPLRSTEAFF. The CDR3 bases are TGTGCCAGCTCACCACTAAGGAGCACTGAAGCTTTCTTT.

This clonotype was observed many times. The genes are TRBV29-1 and TRBJ1-1, with no clear D. The V gene lost 8 bases and the J gene lost 0 bases, with 13 bases spanning the gap. The germline gives CDR1 SQVTM, CDR2 ANQGSEA. The CDR3 spans 13 residues. The CDR3 is CSSRTILNTEAFF. CDR3 coding DNA: TGCAGCTCCCGGACTATACTGAACACTGAAGCTTTCTTT.

The chain uses TRBV5-5 and TRBJ2-6, with 9 bases lining up with TRBD1. Trimming at V came to 5 bases and at J to 0 bases, leaving 6 bases not matched to a gene. Germline CDR1 SGHKS, CDR2 YYEKEE (reference sequence). The CDR3 loop spans 17 amino acids. DNA of the CDR3: TGTGCCAGCAGACGGGGACAGGGCGTCTCTGGGGCCAACGTCCTGACTTTC. As protein: CASRRGQGVSGANVLTF.

This clonotype was detected many times. This chain uses TRBV28 with TRBJ2-2; D gene unclear. Germline-derived CDR1 and CDR2 are MDHEN and SYDVKM. This CDR3 comprises 13 residues. Trimming pared 10 bases from V and 7 bases from J, leaving 16 bases between. Written as DNA, the CDR3 is TGTGCCACCTTGGTCCCAAGACACGGGGAGCTGTTTTTT. Translated, it gives CATLVPRHGELFF.

In this sample, this clonotype turned up a few times. The chain links TRBV30 to TRBJ2-3, with 8 bases matching TRBD2. Germline CDR1 GTSNPN, CDR2 SVGIG (reference sequence). The CDR3 totals 15 residues. V was clipped by 3 bases and J by 0 bases; unmatched bases: 5. The CDR3 nucleotides read TGTGCCTGGAGCCTAGTAGCGGGAAGCACAGATACGCAGTATTTT. Amino acids: CAWSLVAGSTDTQYF.

The sample holds a few counts of this clonotype. The chain carries TRBV5-1 and TRBJ2-7, with TRBD1 matching 8 bases. The CDR3 has 14 amino acids. The V gene end was trimmed by 2 bases and the J gene end by 3 bases; junction bases not matched to a gene: 4. The germline gives CDR1 SGHRS, CDR2 YFSETQ. The CDR3 sequence is CASSFRDRNYEQYF. The CDR3 region has the DNA TGCGCCAGCAGCTTCCGGGACAGGAACTACGAGCAGTACTTC.

The sample holds many counts of this clonotype. The rearrangement uses TRBV6-2 or TRBV6-3 and TRBJ2-7; 9 bases map to TRBD2. V dropped 2 bases and J dropped 0; count of bases not matched to a gene: 8. The CDR3 covers 17 residues. In germline, CDR1 is MNHEY, CDR2 SVGEGT. In DNA, the CDR3 is TGTGCCAGCAGTTACCTGTTAGCGGGAGACCACTCCTACGAGCAGTACTTC. This gives the protein CASSYLLAGDHSYEQYF.

The gene calls are TRBV2 and TRBJ2-3; 8 nucleotides match TRBD2. The CDR3 is 12 residues long. Per the germline V gene, CDR1 is SNHLY and CDR2 is FYNNEI. J gave up 4 bases and V 8 bases, and 2 bases lay outside the gene matches. The CDR3 sequence: CASREGADTQYF. CDR3 sequence (DNA): TGTGCCAGCCGGGAGGGGGCAGATACGCAGTATTTT.

There are a few counts of this clonotype. The gene calls are TRBV28 and TRBJ1-1; possible D gene TRBD1, 5 bases. Germline CDR1 is MDHEN and CDR2 is SYDVKM. CDR3 length: 12 amino acids. The V end lost 7 bases, the J end lost 11 bases, and 17 bases lay between the germline ends. The CDR3 DNA reads as TGTGCCAGCACCTCCCTGGGGGTTTCGGCTTTCTTT. This sequence encodes CASTSLGVSAFF.